These 19 T cell receptor beta chains were sequenced from one sample in a study of T-cell reconstitution after alpha-beta-depleted transplantation in children. Construction of the TCRbeta library involved unique molecular identifiers. TCRdb reprocessed the PCR reads with MiXCR, giving one entry per CDR3 protein. The sample lists around 450,000 distinct CDR3 sequences, about 10% occurring once. The sequencing used PBMCs, collected before TCRalphabeta/CD19-depleted stem cell transplant. The receptors shown here come from a child aged 2-9 years with inherited bone marrow failure, due to receive a stem cell transplant.

The rearrangement joins TRBV14 to TRBJ2-3; D call uncertain. Trimming removed 4 bases at V and 0 bases at J, with 17 bases between. This CDR3 has 17 residues. Per the germline V gene, CDR1 is SGHDN and CDR2 is FVKESK. CDR3 protein: CASSRSRVLHSTDTQYF. Written as DNA, the CDR3 is TGTGCCAGCAGCCGATCAAGGGTCCTTCATAGCACAGATACGCAGTATTTT.

There are many counts of this clonotype. The CDR3 region is CASSLVPAGGTDTQYF. Written as DNA, the CDR3 is TGTGCCAGCAGTTTAGTCCCAGCGGGTGGCACAGATACGCAGTATTTT. The rearrangement joins TRBV27 to TRBJ2-3; weak D call: TRBD2 (6 bases). Germline V CDR1 and CDR2: MNHEY, SMNVEV (reference sequence). Between the trimmed V and J ends, which lost 2 bases and 1 base, there was a span of 13 bases. CDR3 length: 16 residues.

The sample holds many counts of this clonotype. The chain carries TRBV27 and TRBJ2-1; no clear D gene. This CDR3 is 17 amino acids long. Germline assignment: CDR1 MNHEY and CDR2 SMNVEV (reference sequence). The V gene lost 4 bases and the J gene lost 2 bases, with 18 bases spanning the gap. CDR3 sequence: CASSWSGTSLTYNEQFF. The CDR3 nucleotides read TGTGCCAGCAGTTGGTCGGGCACTTCTTTAACCTACAATGAGCAGTTCTTC.

Many counts were recorded for this clonotype. The chain joins TRBV12-3 or TRBV12-4 to TRBJ2-6, with TRBD1 identical over 8 bases. V gave up 2 bases and J gave up 2 bases; unmatched junction bases: 2. The CDR3 runs 16 residues. Written as DNA, the CDR3 is TGTGCCAGCAGTTTATTGGGACAGGCTGGGGCCAACGTCCTGACTTTC. Residues: CASSLLGQAGANVLTF.

This clonotype was observed at least ten times. The V call is TRBV10-2, the J call TRBJ2-2; maybe TRBD2 (6 bases). The CDR3 extends over 14 amino acids. Trimming pared 5 bases from V and 7 bases from J, leaving 14 bases between. CDR1 and CDR2 from the germline V gene are WSHSY and SAAADI. The CDR3 DNA is TGCGCCAGCAGTTGGGGGAACGGGGGCGGGGAGCTGTTTTTT. It encodes CASSWGNGGGELFF.

This clonotype was seen ten or more times. The gene calls are TRBV4-2 and TRBJ2-7; TRBD2 matches at 11 bases. CDR1 is LGHNA, CDR2 YNFKEQ, per germline. The CDR3 is 18 residues long. V dropped 3 bases and J dropped 2; count of bases not matched to a gene: 12. The CDR3 DNA follows: TGTGCCAGCAGCCAGGCGACCGGGACTAGCGGACCTCCCTACGAGCAGTACTTC. Translating gives CASSQATGTSGPPYEQYF.

As to this clonotype: A much larger clone differs by one base, so this may be a read error. The chain recombines TRBV6-2 or TRBV6-3 with TRBJ2-5, with a tentative D call TRBD1 (7 bases). The germline gives CDR1 MNHEY, CDR2 SVGEGT. With 1 base removed from V and 5 bases from J, the gap between germline ends came to 14 bases. The CDR3 sequence is 15 residues long. As DNA, the CDR3 is TGTGCCAGCAGTTACTTAGGAGGGGGCCGGGAGACCCAGTACTTC. It encodes CASSYLGGGRETQYF.

The V gene is TRBV6-5, the J gene TRBJ2-7; TRBD1 matches at 10 bases. The CDR3 contains 15 residues. V gave up 4 bases and J gave up 3 bases; unmatched junction bases: 6. Germline CDR1 is MNHEY and CDR2 is SVGAGI. CDR3 sequence: CASSSSDRGVYEQYF. The CDR3 region has the DNA TGTGCCAGCAGTTCATCGGACAGGGGGGTCTACGAGCAGTACTTC.

This clonotype was counted at least ten times. The chain has TRBV19 and TRBJ2-1, with D hard to call. Germline V gene sequence: CDR1 LNHDA, CDR2 SQIVND (reference sequence). Trimming left V 3 bases short and J 7 bases short, with 10 bases between. The CDR3 has 13 residues. The CDR3 nucleotides read TGTGCCAGTAGTATCACTAAACCTAATGAGCAGTTCTTC. This encodes CASSITKPNEQFF. Supplemented by reference TRBV19 and TRBJ2-1, the full variable domain reads DGGITQSPKYLFRKEGQNVTLSCEQNLNHDAMYWYRQDPGQGLRLIYYSQIVNDFQKGDIAEGYSVSREKKESFPLTVTSAQKNPTAFYLCASSITKPNEQFFGPGTRLTVL.

V usage is TRBV12-3 or TRBV12-4 and J usage is TRBJ2-3, with D tentatively TRBD2 (5 bases). This CDR3 is 15 amino acids long. Trimming removed 5 bases at V and 0 bases at J, with 12 bases between. The CDR3 protein is CASSIARTSTDTQYF. The CDR3 DNA reads as TGTGCCAGCAGTATCGCTAGGACTAGCACAGATACGCAGTATTTT.

This clonotype was picked up many times. The V call is TRBV27, the J call TRBJ2-7, with D possibly being TRBD1 (6 bases). The CDR3 spans 13 residues. V was cut by 7 bases and J by 3 bases, with 13 bases left in between. Germline lookup yields CDR1 MNHEY and CDR2 SMNVEV (reference sequence). The CDR3 DNA is TGTGCCAGCACCTACAGGGCTGGCTACGAGCAGTACTTC. Its translation: CASTYRAGYEQYF.

Many counts were recorded for this clonotype. The rearrangement uses TRBV25-1 and TRBJ2-5; 7 bases match TRBD2. Per germline, CDR1 MGHDK and CDR2 SYGVNS. This CDR3 is built from 14 residues. V dropped 6 bases and J dropped 5; count of bases not matched to a gene: 9. For the CDR3, the DNA is TGTGCCAGCAGCGGGGGGTCTTGGGGCGAGACCCAGTACTTC. This encodes CASSGGSWGETQYF.

This clonotype showed up many times. The chain uses TRBV12-3 or TRBV12-4 and TRBJ1-5; 11 bases align to TRBD1. The CDR3 runs to 17 residues. The junction had 9 bases not matched to a gene; V was cut back by 6 bases and J by 2 bases. The CDR3: CASSRTGGWTGNQPQHF. In DNA form, the CDR3 reads TGTGCCAGCAGCCGGACAGGGGGCTGGACGGGCAATCAGCCCCAGCATTTT.

This clonotype was observed many times. This chain connects TRBV15 to TRBJ2-1; D not resolved. Trimming stripped 4 bases from V and 0 bases from J, with 10 bases between. Germline values: CDR1 LNHNV, CDR2 YYDKDF (reference sequence). This CDR3 has 15 amino acids. Here the CDR3 reads CATSTDFASYNEQFF. CDR3 DNA sequence: TGTGCCACCAGCACAGATTTCGCCTCCTACAATGAGCAGTTCTTC. The full variable domain, completed using reference TRBV15 and TRBJ2-1, is DAMVIQNPRYQVTQFGKPVTLSCSQTLNHNVMYWYQQKSSQAPKLLFHYYDKDFNNEADTPDNFQSRRPNTSFCFLDIRSPGLGDTAMYLCATSTDFASYNEQFFGPGTRLTVL.

This clonotype was found a few times. Mismatch with germline at one junction end may stem from a read error. This CDR3 reads CSVEVQGGTYTQYF. For the CDR3, the DNA is TGCAGCGTTGAAGTACAGGGAGGCACATATACGCAGTATTTT. J is TRBJ2-3 and V is TRBV29-1; D assignment may be TRBD1 or TRBD2 (6 bases each). Germline V gene sequence: CDR1 SQVTM, CDR2 ANQGSEA. The CDR3 loop spans 14 amino acids.

This clonotype turned up a few times. The rearrangement links TRBV30 to TRBJ2-7; D not resolved. V lost 0 bases and J lost 1, with 7 bases in between. Germline values: CDR1 GTSNPN, CDR2 SVGIG (reference sequence). The CDR3 runs 13 residues. The CDR3 DNA sequence: TGTGCCTGGAGTGTAACGGTTTCCTACGAGCAGTACTTC. It yields the protein CAWSVTVSYEQYF.

This chain links TRBV5-6 with TRBJ2-2; D is perhaps TRBD1 (6 bases). The CDR3 runs 17 residues. The V gene lost 1 base and the J gene lost 0 bases, with 13 bases spanning the gap. Germline loops: CDR1 SGHDT, CDR2 YYEEEE. The CDR3 loop reads CASSLFSGATNTGELFF. The CDR3 DNA reads as TGTGCCAGCAGCTTGTTTTCAGGGGCCACGAACACCGGGGAGCTGTTTTTT.

The chain is built from TRBV11-2 and TRBJ2-1, with 8 bases that match TRBD1. The V gene's germline CDR1 is SGHAT and CDR2 FQNNGV. J was trimmed by 2 bases and V by 5 bases; bases with no gene match: 2. CDR3 length equals 14 residues. DNA of the CDR3: TGTGCCAGCAGCGTGGACAGGGCCTACAATGAGCAGTTCTTC. It specifies CASSVDRAYNEQFF.

This clonotype was counted only a few times. The chain couples TRBV18 to TRBJ1-1, with TRBD1 as a possible D gene (5 bases). Trimming shortened V by 2 bases and J by 5 bases, and 9 bases separated the two germline ends. CDR3 length equals 13 residues. Germline-derived CDR1 and CDR2 are KGHSH and LQKENI. The CDR3 spells CASSPVRGTEAFF. The CDR3 coding sequence is TGTGCCAGCTCACCAGTGCGGGGGACTGAAGCTTTCTTT.